Presented here are 17 T cell receptor beta chains from one specimen sequenced in a study of CXCR3-negative and CXCR3-positive naive CD8 T cells. No antigen has been identified for these receptors. Findings and limits, study-wide: In CXCR3-positive naive cells, the TRB CDR3s were more hydrophobic than in CXCR3-negative naive cells.

Libraries were UMI-labeled 5' RACE TRB cDNA. No DNA is given; TCRdb re-called the 5' RACE reads and lists each CDR3 protein once. The listing contains tens of thousands of distinct CDR3 sequences. The sequencing input was naive CXCR3+ CD8+ T cells from blood. Subset meaning: CD45RO-CCR7+CD27+CD95- naive CD8+ T cells expressing CXCR3 (TNR3+). The receptors stem from a human donor in good health. Some clones in this sample may be carry-over from other donors' samples.

This CDR3 reads CSVEDPGRGVGGTDTQYF. V is TRBV29-1 and J is TRBJ2-3; TCRdb indicates TRBD1, and absent DNA this call remains unverified. The CDR3 runs to 18 residues. CDR1 is SQVTM, CDR2 ANQGSEA, per germline.

The V call is TRBV24-1, the J call TRBJ2-3; TCRdb lists TRBD1, though no DNA is available to test this call. The CDR3 has 14 residues. Germline V CDR1 and CDR2: KGHDR, SFDVKD. The CDR3 sequence: CATSDGDREDTQYF.

The chain recombines TRBV14 with TRBJ2-1; TCRdb designates TRBD2, a call that cannot be tested without DNA. In germline, CDR1 is SGHDN, CDR2 FVKESK. CDR3 length: 12 amino acids. CDR3 residues: CASSPGGSEQFF.

The V and J genes are TRBV6-2 or TRBV6-3 and TRBJ1-1; TCRdb picks TRBD1, but there is no DNA to check that call. The V gene's germline CDR1 is MNHEY and CDR2 SVGEGT. The CDR3 runs to 12 residues. CDR3 protein: CASRHQGDEAFF.

This chain links TRBV12-3 or TRBV12-4 with TRBJ2-1; TCRdb calls TRBD2, which cannot be checked without DNA. The CDR3 has 17 residues. The CDR3 spells CASSPRLAGLTGNEQFF.

The chain uses TRBV20-1 and TRBJ2-7; TCRdb proposes TRBD1, but this gene call is untestable without DNA. Germline CDR1 reads DFQATT; CDR2 reads SNEGSKA (reference sequence). The CDR3 consists of 12 residues. The CDR3 is CSVGIQGWEQYF.

J is TRBJ2-3 and V is TRBV14; TCRdb designates TRBD1, a call that cannot be tested without DNA. CDR1 and CDR2 from the germline V gene are SGHDN and FVKESK. CDR3 length: 14 amino acids. The CDR3 region is CASSPPLDRKTQYF. Variable domain in full (rest from reference TRBV14 and TRBJ2-3): EAGVTQFPSHSVIEKGQTVTLRCDPISGHDNLYWYRRVMGKEIKFLLHFVKESKQDESGMPNNRFLAERTGGTYSTLKVQPAELEDSGVYFCASSPPLDRKTQYFGPGTRLTVL.

This CDR3 reads CASSDYRERAEAFF. This chain connects TRBV6-2 or TRBV6-3 to TRBJ1-1; lacking DNA, the TRBD1 call made by TCRdb goes unchecked. Per the germline V gene, CDR1 is MNHEY and CDR2 is SVGEGT. The CDR3 runs 14 residues.

The chain combines TRBV20-1 with TRBJ2-7. Germline lookup yields CDR1 DFQATT and CDR2 SNEGSKA (reference sequence). This CDR3 has 11 residues. The chain's CDR3 is CSAKASYEQYF.

This chain links TRBV6-6 with TRBJ1-5; the TRBD1 assignment by TCRdb is unverifiable without DNA. The CDR3 has 14 residues. Germline V gene sequence: CDR1 MNHNY, CDR2 SVGAGI (reference sequence). The CDR3 spells CASTQTGSNQPQHF.

V and J are TRBV12-3 or TRBV12-4 and TRBJ2-3. This CDR3 comprises 14 residues. CDR3 sequence: CASRRASFTDTQYF.

The chain combines TRBV29-1 with TRBJ2-3; TCRdb selects TRBD1, and the lack of DNA leaves this call unchecked. CDR1 is SQVTM and CDR2 is ANQGSEA in the germline V gene. This CDR3 has 12 residues. The CDR3 spells CSVTGGGDTQYF.

The chain has TRBV29-1 and TRBJ2-3; TCRdb's assignment of TRBD2 cannot be checked, as there is no DNA. Per germline, CDR1 SQVTM and CDR2 ANQGSEA. This CDR3 has 14 residues. The CDR3 reads CSVEDRGNTDTQYF.

This chain uses TRBV5-1 with TRBJ2-7; there is no DNA to check the TCRdb D call of TRBD2. Germline V gene sequence: CDR1 SGHRS, CDR2 YFSETQ. The CDR3 covers 13 residues. This chain's CDR3 is CASSLSEGYEQYF.

The gene calls are TRBV7-9 and TRBJ2-7. CDR3 length: 14 residues. Germline V gene sequence: CDR1 SEHNR, CDR2 FQNEAQ (reference sequence). The CDR3: CASSSSTTVYEQYF. Using reference TRBV7-9 and TRBJ2-7 for the parts outside the CDR3, the full variable domain is DTGVSQNPRHKITKRGQNVTFRCDPISEHNRLYWYRQTLGQGPEFLTYFQNEAQLEKSRLLSDRFSAERPKGSFSTLEIQRTEQGDSAMYLCASSSSTTVYEQYFGPGTRLTVT.

The gene calls are TRBV10-3 and TRBJ2-3; TCRdb gives TRBD2 as the D gene, but with no DNA this cannot be confirmed. This CDR3 has 17 residues. Looked up from germline, CDR1 is ENHRY and CDR2 is SYGVKD. The CDR3 reads CAISESWREESTDTQYF.

V and J are TRBV6-5 and TRBJ1-6. Per germline, CDR1 MNHEY and CDR2 SVGAGI. The CDR3 is 13 residues long. The CDR3 loop reads CASSYRYDSPLHF.